This T cell receptor beta chain derives from a study of tumor-infiltrating lymphocytes in primary liver carcinoma (dated by TCRdb to the late 2010s). A note on the overall study: The five patients, three men and two women aged 30 to 69 years, had hepatocellular carcinoma (four) or combined HCC and intrahepatic cholangiocarcinoma (one). The tumors of the five patients were staged as T1-T3 N0M0, with maximum diameters ranging from about 4 to 11 cm. Each sample produced about 3.5 to 7.13 million productive TCRbeta reads, and read depth showed no significant difference between tissue types. The study combined TCRbeta repertoire sequencing, expression microarrays and whole-exome sequencing across five regions of each liver tumor, with adjacent normal tissue and blood. A total of roughly 35 specimens from 5 patients underwent TCRbeta repertoire sequencing, comprising about 25 tumor regions, 5 adjacent noncancerous liver tissues and 5 peripheral blood samples. Agilent mRNA microarray profiling was performed on the 20 to 25 tumor region samples to relate TCRbeta repertoire diversity to the local molecular phenotype. Reproducibility between technical replicate repertoires was high, with correlation coefficients above 0.95 and mean shared-clone rates roughly 0.91.

Total RNA and DNA were co-extracted without cell sorting from around 20-30 mg of bulk tissue using the AllPrep DNA/RNA mini kit. Between late 2015 and March 2016, 4 or 5 patients in China with histopathologically diagnosed primary liver carcinoma had their tumors surgically resected. At the time of sampling, the patients were treatment-naive and had chronic HBV infection. Five spatially separated regions were sampled from each tumor: the superior, inferior, left-lateral and right-lateral poles, plus the tumor centre. According to histology, viable tumor cells made up more than 80% of every tumor sample. Fresh tumor and adjacent tissue pieces were bisected, with one half stored in RNAlater at -80 degrees C and the other half sent for histology. This clonotype was seen at least ten times. Which antigen it targets is not known. No quality values exist for individual bases; no much larger clone is one base distant.

From the germline V gene (reference sequence), CDR1 is MNHNY and CDR2 is SVGAGI. The cysteine opens and the phenylalanine closes a CDR3 of 14 amino acids. This entry keeps only the CDR3 DNA: 42 bases, framed from base 1. The trim is 10 bases for V and 8 bases for J, with a gap of 20 bases between the germline ends. A constant-region primer and ProtoScript II reverse transcriptase were used to reverse-transcribe TCRbeta-specific cDNA from approximately 450 ng total RNA. TCRbeta libraries were built with three nested multiplex PCR rounds, a slightly modified ARM-PCR procedure. The first two PCR rounds used multiplex TRBV1-TRBV30 forward primers with a Cbeta reverse primer, each for about 10 cycles. Sample barcodes and Illumina adapters were added in a final 25-cycle PCR with Deep VentR polymerase. Amplicons of 200-500 bp were gel-purified with a QIAquick gel extraction kit before sequencing. TCRbeta amplicons were sequenced on an Illumina HiSeq 2500 with 250-bp paired-end reads. In the source study's methods: Quality trimming of reads was performed with Trimmomatic v0.33, and paired reads were merged with FLASH v1.2.11 so that full CDR3 sequences could be recovered. V, D and J germline segments were assigned to the rearranged TCRbeta sequences by MiGEC v1.2.1b. Clonotype statistics, along with Shannon-Wiener diversity indices, were calculated using VDJtools v1.0.0. To cut down on sampling bias, every analysis after diversity analysis relied on just the 250 most abundant clonotypes from each sample. TCRdb handled the public reads itself, with Q25 trimming in fastp and clone calling in MiXCR, and kept productive beta chains. Rows with a matching CDR3 protein are joined into one entry that keeps the most common DNA and genes. In this record, the V and J calls reflect TCRdb's handling and not the investigators' own analysis. The sample table shows some 21,000 distinct CDR3 sequences, and about 75% are seen once. Together, the top ten hold approximately 40% of the sample.

Study-level results and caveats: The top 250 clones accounted for a significantly greater share of the repertoire in tumors than in blood (p = 0.039). Repertoire overlap was found to be higher between tumor regions (mean approximately 36%) than between tumor-adjacent (roughly 17%) or tumor-blood (approximately 15%) pairs, consistent with antigen-driven expansion. Just about 8-25% of top clones turned up in all five regions of a tumor, which suggests spatial heterogeneity among tumor-infiltrating T cells. The study included only four or five patients, and the authors note findings should be validated in a larger study. Because sequencing covered only the TCR beta chain and unpaired alpha chains were not captured, true repertoire diversity is likely underestimated. Bulk unsorted samples precluded comparing CD4+ and CD8+ T cell repertoires.

The V and J segments used are TRBV6-6 and TRBJ1-4; a tentative D call is TRBD1 (5 bases match). Sequencing was carried out using liver tumor tissue from sampling region 1. The cell subset or site label of this sample denotes: tumor region T1, superior pole. The sequence derives from a young woman with primary liver carcinoma and hepatitis B virus infection. The DNA sequence follows: TGTGCCAACAGACCCCTGGGGGGTGGCGAAAAACTGTTTTTT. Its coded protein is CANRPLGGGEKLFF.